The source of this T cell receptor beta chain is a study of shared clonotypes between healthy human individuals. Study outcomes and limitations: The authors expected sequencing depth to affect clonotype sharing among donors.

CDR1 and CDR2 from the germline V gene are SGDLS and YYNGEE. V was clipped by 4 bases and J by 1 base, with 23 bases between them. CDR3 length equals 18 residues. Per sorted-subset replicate PCR, input was 200 to 250 ng DNA, representing some 30,000 T cell genomes. As processed by the authors: Filtering was not the same, since immunoSEQ gave junction-only sequences without quality scores. Generated by immunoSEQ multiplex PCR, the TCRdb table keeps only in-frame clones and is missing some. V and J calls plus clone size are reproduced from that table; the DNA served to infer D and trimming. The data contain 1,400,000 or so clones, 98% of them singletons. With regard to this clone: Its antigen is undetermined.

Those who donated, Caucasian adults without exception, all lived in Nashville, Tennessee. Sequencing was carried out using naive CD4+ T cells sorted from blood. Subset specified: CD45RA+ positively selected. The chain combines TRBV9 with TRBJ1-1; no reliable D call. The receptor comes from a young man in good health. This CDR3 reads CASSPHPGMTVRNTEAFF. CDR3 coding DNA: TGTGCCAGCAGCCCCCACCCAGGAATGACGGTGAGGAACACTGAAGCTTTCTTT. Full variable domain (missing parts from reference TRBV9 and TRBJ1-1): DSGVTQTPKHLITATGQRVTLRCSPRSGDLSVYWYQQSLDQGLQFLIQYYNGEERAKGNILERFSAQQFPDLHSELNLSSLELGDSALYFCASSPHPGMTVRNTEAFFGQGTRLTVV.